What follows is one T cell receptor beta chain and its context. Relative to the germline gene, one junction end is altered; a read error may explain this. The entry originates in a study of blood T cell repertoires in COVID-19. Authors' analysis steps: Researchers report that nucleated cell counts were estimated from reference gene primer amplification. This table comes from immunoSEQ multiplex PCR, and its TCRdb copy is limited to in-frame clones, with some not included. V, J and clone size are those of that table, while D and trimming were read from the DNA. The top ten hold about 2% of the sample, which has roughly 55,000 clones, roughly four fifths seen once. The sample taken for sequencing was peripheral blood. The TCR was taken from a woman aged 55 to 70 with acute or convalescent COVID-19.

CDR3 residues: CASSLERNTEAFF. Written as DNA, the CDR3 is TGTGCCAGCAGCCTAGAGAGGAACACTGAAGCTTTCTTT. The V gene is TRBV11-3, the J gene TRBJ1-1; D unresolved. Per germline, CDR1 SGHNT and CDR2 YENEEA. There are 13 residues in the CDR3.